This T cell receptor (beta chain) was captured in a study of blood T cell repertoires in COVID-19. Study in general: Samples representing acute and convalescent COVID-19 were sourced from the United States, Italy and Spain. In each case, the material was cDNA or gDNA derived from T cells, B-cell-depleted T cells, or PBMCs.

In the authors' workflow: Quantification of nucleated cells was approximated via reference gene primer amplification. TCRdb's copy holds only in-frame clones and misses some; the assay was immunoSEQ multiplex PCR. V and J calls and clone size are as listed in that table; D and trimming were resolved from the DNA. The sample shows more than 200,000 clones, just over 85% of them seen only once. The clonotype originates from a man older than 75 with acute or convalescent COVID-19. The material sequenced was peripheral blood.

DNA of the CDR3: TGTGCCAGCAGCTCTTTAACGGGAATGGGTGAAGAGACCCAGTACTTC. Protein: CASSSLTGMGEETQYF. V and J are TRBV7-2 and TRBJ2-5, with D perhaps TRBD2 (5 bases). Trimming removed 4 bases at V and 3 bases at J, with 18 bases between. The germline V gene has CDR1 SGHTA and CDR2 FQGNSA. The CDR3 is 16 residues long.